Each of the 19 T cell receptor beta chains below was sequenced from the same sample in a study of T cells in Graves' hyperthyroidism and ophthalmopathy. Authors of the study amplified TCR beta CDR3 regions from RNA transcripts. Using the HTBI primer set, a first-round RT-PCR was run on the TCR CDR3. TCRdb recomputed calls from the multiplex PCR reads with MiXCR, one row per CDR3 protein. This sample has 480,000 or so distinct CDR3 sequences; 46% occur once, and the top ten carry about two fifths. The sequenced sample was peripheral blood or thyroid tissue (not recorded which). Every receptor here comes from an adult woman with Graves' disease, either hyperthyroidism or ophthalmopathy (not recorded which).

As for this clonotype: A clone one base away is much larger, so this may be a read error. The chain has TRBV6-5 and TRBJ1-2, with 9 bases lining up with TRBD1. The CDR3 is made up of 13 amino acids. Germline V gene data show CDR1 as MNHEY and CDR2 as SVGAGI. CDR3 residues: CASKPTGGIGHTF. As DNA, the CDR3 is TGTGCCAGCAAACCCACAGGGGGCATTGGCCACACCTTC.

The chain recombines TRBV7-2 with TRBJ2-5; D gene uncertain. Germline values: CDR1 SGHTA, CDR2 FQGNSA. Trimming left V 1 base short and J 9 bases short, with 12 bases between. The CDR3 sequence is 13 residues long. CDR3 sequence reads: CASSLEILSPQYF. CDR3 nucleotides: TGTGCCAGCAGCTTAGAAATCCTCTCGCCCCAGTACTTC. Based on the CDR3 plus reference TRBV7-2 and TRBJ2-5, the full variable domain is GAGVSQSPSNKVTEKGKDVELRCDPISGHTALYWYRQSLGQGLEFLIYFQGNSAPDKSGLPSDRFSAERTGGSVSTLTIQRTQQEDSAVYLCASSLEILSPQYFGPGTRLLVL.

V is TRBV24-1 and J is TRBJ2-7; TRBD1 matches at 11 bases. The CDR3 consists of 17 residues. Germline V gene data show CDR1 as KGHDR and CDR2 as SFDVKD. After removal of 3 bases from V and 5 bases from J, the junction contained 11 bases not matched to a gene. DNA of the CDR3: TGTGCCACCAGTGATCGGCGGACAGGGGGCTATCGGAACGAGCAGTACTTC. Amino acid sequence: CATSDRRTGGYRNEQYF.

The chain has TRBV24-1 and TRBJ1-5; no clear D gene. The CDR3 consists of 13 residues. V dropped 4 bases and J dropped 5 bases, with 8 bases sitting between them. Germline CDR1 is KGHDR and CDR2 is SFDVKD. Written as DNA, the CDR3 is TGTGCCACCAGTGAAACCGGGCATCAGCCCCAGCATTTT. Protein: CATSETGHQPQHF.

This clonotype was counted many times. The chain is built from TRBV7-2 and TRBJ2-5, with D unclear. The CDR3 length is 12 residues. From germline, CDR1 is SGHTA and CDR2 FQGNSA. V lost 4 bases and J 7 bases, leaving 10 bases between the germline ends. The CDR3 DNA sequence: TGTGCCAGCAGCTCGGGCTACGTGACCCAGTACTTC. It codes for CASSSGYVTQYF.

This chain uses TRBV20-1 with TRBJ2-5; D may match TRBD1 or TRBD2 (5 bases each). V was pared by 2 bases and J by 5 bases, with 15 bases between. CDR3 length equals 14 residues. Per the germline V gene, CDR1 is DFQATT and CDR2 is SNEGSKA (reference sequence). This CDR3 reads CSARLGGDRETQYF. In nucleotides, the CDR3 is TGCAGTGCTAGACTTGGGGGAGATCGGGAGACCCAGTACTTC.

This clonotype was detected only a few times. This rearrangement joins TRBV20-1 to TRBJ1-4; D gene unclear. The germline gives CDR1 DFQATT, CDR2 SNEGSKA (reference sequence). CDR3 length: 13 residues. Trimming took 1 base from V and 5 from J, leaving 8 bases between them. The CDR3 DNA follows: TGCAGTGCTAGAGCTACAGCGAATGAAAAACTGTTTTTT. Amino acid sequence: CSARATANEKLFF.

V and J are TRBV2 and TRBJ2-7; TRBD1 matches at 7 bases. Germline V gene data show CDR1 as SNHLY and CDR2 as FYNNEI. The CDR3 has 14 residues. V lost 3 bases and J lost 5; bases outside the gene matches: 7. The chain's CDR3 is CASSEWSGGNEQYF. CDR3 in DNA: TGTGCCAGCAGTGAGTGGTCAGGGGGAAACGAGCAGTACTTC.

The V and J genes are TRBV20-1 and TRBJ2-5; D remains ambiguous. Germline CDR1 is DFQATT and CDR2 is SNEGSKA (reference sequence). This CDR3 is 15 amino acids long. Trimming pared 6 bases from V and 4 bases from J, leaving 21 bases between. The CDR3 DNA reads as TGCAGTGCCCTTCATGGCGATGACTTAACAGAGACCCAGTACTTC. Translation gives CSALHGDDLTETQYF.

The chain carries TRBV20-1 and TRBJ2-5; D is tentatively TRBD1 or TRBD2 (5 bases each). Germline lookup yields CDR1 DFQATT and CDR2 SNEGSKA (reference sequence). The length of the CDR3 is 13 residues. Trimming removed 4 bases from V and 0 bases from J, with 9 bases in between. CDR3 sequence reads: CSATGRNQETQYF. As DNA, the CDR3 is TGCAGTGCTACGGGACGCAACCAAGAGACCCAGTACTTC.

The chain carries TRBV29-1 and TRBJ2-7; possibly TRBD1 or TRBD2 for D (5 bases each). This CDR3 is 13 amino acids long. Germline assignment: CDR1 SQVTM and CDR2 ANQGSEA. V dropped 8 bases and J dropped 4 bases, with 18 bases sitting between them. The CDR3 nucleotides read TGCAGCTTGGGGGTGGGAGTGGGTTACGAGCAGTACTTC. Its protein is CSLGVGVGYEQYF.

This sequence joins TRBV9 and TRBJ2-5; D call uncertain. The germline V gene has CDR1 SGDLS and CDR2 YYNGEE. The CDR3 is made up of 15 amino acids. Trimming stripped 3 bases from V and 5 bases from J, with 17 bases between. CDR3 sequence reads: CASSANRALRETQYF. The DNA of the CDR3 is TGTGCCAGCAGCGCTAACCGGGCCCTTCGGGAGACCCAGTACTTC.

In DNA, the CDR3 is TGTGCCAGCACCTCTACCCAGGGCACTGAAGCTTTCTTT. Protein: CASTSTQGTEAFF. The genes are TRBV7-9 and TRBJ1-1; D is perhaps TRBD1 (5 bases). V lost 7 bases and J 4 bases, leaving 13 bases between the germline ends. The CDR3 length is 13 residues. Germline V lookup: CDR1 SEHNR, CDR2 FQNEAQ (reference sequence).

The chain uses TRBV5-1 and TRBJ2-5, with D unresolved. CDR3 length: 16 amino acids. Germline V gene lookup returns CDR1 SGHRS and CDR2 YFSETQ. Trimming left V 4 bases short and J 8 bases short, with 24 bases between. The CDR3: CASSPTGVSAVLTQYF. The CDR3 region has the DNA TGCGCCAGCAGCCCGACTGGGGTCTCCGCCGTCCTTACCCAGTACTTC. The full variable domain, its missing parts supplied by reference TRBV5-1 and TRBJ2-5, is KAGVTQTPRYLIKTRGQQVTLSCSPISGHRSVSWYQQTPGQGLQFLFEYFSETQRNKGNFPGRFSGRQFSNSRSEMNVSTLELGDSALYLCASSPTGVSAVLTQYFGPGTRLLVL.

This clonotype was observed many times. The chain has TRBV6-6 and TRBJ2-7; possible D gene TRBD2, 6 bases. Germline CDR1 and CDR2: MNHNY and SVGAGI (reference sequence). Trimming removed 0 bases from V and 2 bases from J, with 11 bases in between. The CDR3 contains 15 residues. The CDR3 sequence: CASSYSSAGTYEQYF. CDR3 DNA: TGTGCCAGCAGTTACTCTTCTGCGGGGACCTACGAGCAGTACTTC.

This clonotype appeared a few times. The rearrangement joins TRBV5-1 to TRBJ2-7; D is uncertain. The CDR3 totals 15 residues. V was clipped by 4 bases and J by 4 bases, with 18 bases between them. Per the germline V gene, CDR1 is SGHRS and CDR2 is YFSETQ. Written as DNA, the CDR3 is TGCGCCAGCAGCCCAACAGTGTCTTCCGAATACGAGCAGTACTTC. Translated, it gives CASSPTVSSEYEQYF.

In nucleotides, the CDR3 is TGTGCCATTCTATCGGGACAGGGAACTGAAGCTTTCTTT. Its protein is CAILSGQGTEAFF. The V call is TRBV28, the J call TRBJ1-1, with 9 bases identical to TRBD1. Germline V gene sequence: CDR1 MDHEN, CDR2 SYDVKM. This CDR3 region has 13 residues. V lost 10 bases to trimming and J lost 5 bases; unmatched junction nucleotides: 8.

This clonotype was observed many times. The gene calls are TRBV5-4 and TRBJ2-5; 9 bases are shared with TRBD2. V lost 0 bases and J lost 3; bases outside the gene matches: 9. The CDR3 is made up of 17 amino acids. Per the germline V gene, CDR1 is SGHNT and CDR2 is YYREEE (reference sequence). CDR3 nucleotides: TGTGCCAGCAGCTTGGGGTTTAATGGCGGGAGGGAAGAGACCCAGTACTTC. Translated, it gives CASSLGFNGGREETQYF.

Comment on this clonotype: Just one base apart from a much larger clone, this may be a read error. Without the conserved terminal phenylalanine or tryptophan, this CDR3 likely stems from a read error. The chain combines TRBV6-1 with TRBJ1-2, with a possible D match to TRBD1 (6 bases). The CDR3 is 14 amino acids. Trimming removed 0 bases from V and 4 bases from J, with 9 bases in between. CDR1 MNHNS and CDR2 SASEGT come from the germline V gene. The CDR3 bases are TGTGCCAGCAGTGAAGCGCAGGGGTCCTATGGCTACACCCTC. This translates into CASSEAQGSYGYTL.